This TCR beta chain was obtained from a study of T cell responses to AZD1222 COVID-19 vaccine (TCRdb year 2021). A note on the overall study: AZD1222 recipients given second doses at about 4 weeks or at about 12 weeks were pooled, since spike-specific TCR depth and breadth were not found to differ between the two schedules. A total of around 240 trial participants underwent TCR sequencing, of whom roughly 210 had received two doses of AZD1222 and roughly 26 had received two doses of the MenACWY control vaccine. Enrollment into the trials was organized by age into subgroups of 18-55, 56-69 and 70-plus years, and those subgroups contained roughly 150, 30 and 60 TCR-sequenced participants, respectively. Study-wide conclusions, independent of this receptor: The 56-69-year group was small, and its depth increase did not reach significance, likely because of low power. Because no day 14 peak-response samples were available, the repertoires could be characterized only after the peak T cell response. The vaccine-associated CD4 TCRs covered the entire spike protein, and the dominant responses fell in regions 160-218 and 743-854. Conclusions about previously exposed vaccinees were limited because only six or seven AZD1222 recipients were SARS-CoV-2 seropositive at baseline. A significant rise in spike-specific TCR breadth and depth was observed after two AZD1222 doses relative to day 0 and relative to MenACWY recipients. Epitopes outside the regions mutated in the B.1.351 and B.1.1.7 variants were reportedly recognized by nearly half of the unique spike-specific TCRs. Most participants were white British and females outnumbered males, and the authors suggested that clonal diversity may have been underestimated.

Worth noting for this clone: Its binding antigen is unknown. Nothing much larger sits one base from this clone, and base qualities are not available.

The CDR3 regions of human TCRbeta chains were analyzed by immunosequencing. Concerning the study's data processing: Repertoire TCRs were matched against a reference library of SARS-CoV-2-specific TCRs generated with the MIRA antigen-specificity platform. Breadth was defined as the fraction of unique TCRs that were SARS-CoV-2-associated. Depth was defined as the fraction of total T cells that were SARS-CoV-2-associated. Using the MIRA data, each spike-specific TCR was mapped to the spike region that the TCR reacts to and placed in a CD4 or CD8 class. Log10-transformed breadth and depth values were compared by one-way ANOVA with Sidak's multiple comparisons tests. As stored in TCRdb, this immuneACCESS dataset retains in-frame rearrangements with V and J assigned. A fraction of the clones does not appear; measured against another copy, unresolved V genes explain less than half of the discrepancy, and the remainder lacks a known reason. V and J calls and clone size are copied from that table; D and trimming were computed from the DNA. The sample includes 90,000 to 110,000 clones, with more than 75% observed a single time. The ten largest clones add up to roughly 2.5% of the sample.

The intended sense of this specimen's time point label: baseline before first vaccination. The vaccinee samples were drawn from two UK trials, COV001 and COV002, one of which was a single-blind randomized controlled phase 2/3 trial testing AZD1222 (ChAdOx1 nCoV-19) in healthy adults. Trial participant PBMC samples were collected at day 0 and day 28 after the second dose for TCRbeta chain sequencing. Sequences SGDLS (CDR1) and YYNGEE (CDR2) are obtained from the germline V gene. From its cysteine to its phenylalanine, the CDR3 spans 15 amino acids. Of the read, only the CDR3 DNA is kept; its 45 bases are in frame from base 1. Trimming accounts for 1 base at V and 5 bases at J, while the number of junction bases matched to no gene is 8.

The source of this sequence is an adult in good health. This receptor chain uses TRBV9 and TRBJ2-5; TRBD1 agrees with 7 junctional bases. The source material was peripheral blood, sampled on day 0 of AZD1222 vaccination. The CDR3 protein: CASSVRPGGRETQYF. In nucleotides, the sequence is TGTGCCAGCAGCGTAAGGCCAGGGGGTCGGGAGACCCAGTACTTC.